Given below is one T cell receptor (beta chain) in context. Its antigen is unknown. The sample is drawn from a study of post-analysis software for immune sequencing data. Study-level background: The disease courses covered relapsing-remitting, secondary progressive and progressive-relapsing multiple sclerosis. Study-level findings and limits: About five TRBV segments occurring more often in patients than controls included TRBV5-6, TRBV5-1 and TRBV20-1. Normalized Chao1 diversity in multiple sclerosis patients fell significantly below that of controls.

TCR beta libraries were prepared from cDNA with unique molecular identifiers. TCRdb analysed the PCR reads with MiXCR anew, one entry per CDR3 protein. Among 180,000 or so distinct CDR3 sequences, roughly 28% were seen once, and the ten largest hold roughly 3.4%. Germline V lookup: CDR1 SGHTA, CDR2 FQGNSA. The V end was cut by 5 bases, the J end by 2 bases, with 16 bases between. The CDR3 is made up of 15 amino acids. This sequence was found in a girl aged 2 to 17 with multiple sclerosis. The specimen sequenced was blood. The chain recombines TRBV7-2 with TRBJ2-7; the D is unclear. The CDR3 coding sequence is TGTGCCAGCAGCCCCCCGGTGGGGAAGCCCTACGAGCAGTACTTC. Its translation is CASSPPVGKPYEQYF.